These T cell receptor beta chains were read from a single sample in a study of OX40 agonist ivuxolimab in advanced cancers. Data came from immunoSEQ multiplex PCR; TCRdb stores just in-frame clones and leaves some out. This table holds 55,000 to 65,000 clones, under 95% found once. This specimen consisted of CD4+ or CD8+ T cells sorted from blood, obtained in a trial of the OX40 agonist ivuxolimab. The receptors were gathered from an adult with an advanced solid tumor such as melanoma, head and neck, liver or kidney cancer. The CDR3 runs from the conserved cysteine through the conserved F or W. Fields, in order: D gene, V gene, clone size, J gene, CDR3 DNA, CDR3 protein. D genes are given only for firm matches. Clone size is not always given. Where it is, it says once, few, many or a class for expanded clones.

-	TRBV18	-	TRBJ2-3	TGTGCCAGCTCACCAGGAGGTGGGGACGGGTATACGCAGTATTTT	CASSPGGGDGYTQYF
TRBD1	TRBV11-2	-	TRBJ1-5	TGTGCCAGCAGCTTGCGGACAGGGGGCGGTCAGCCCCAGCATTTT	CASSLRTGGGQPQHF
TRBD1	TRBV12-5	-	TRBJ2-7	TGTGCTAGTGGTTTAGAGACAGGGGGCGCCTACGAGCAGTACTTC	CASGLETGGAYEQYF
TRBD1	TRBV28	-	TRBJ2-7	TGTGCCAGCAGATCTGACAGGGTAGGGGGCGAGCAGTACTTC	CASRSDRVGGEQYF
TRBD1	TRBV5-6	-	TRBJ1-1	TGTGCCAGCAGCTCAGGGACAGGTACTATACAAGCTTTCTTT	CASSSGTGTIQAFF
-	TRBV6-1	-	TRBJ1-2	TGTGCCAGCAGTGAAGTGGACTATGGCTACACCTTC	CASSEVDYGYTF
TRBD2	TRBV30	-	TRBJ2-1	TGTGCCTGGAGCCTGGTCCTAGCGGACTCCTACAATGAGCAGTTCTTC	CAWSLVLADSYNEQFF
TRBD2	TRBV6-1	-	TRBJ2-5	TGTGCCAGCAGTGAAGTGAAAGCGGGAGGGCCTAAAAAAGAGACCCAGTACTTC	CASSEVKAGGPKKETQYF
-	TRBV4-3	-	TRBJ2-1	TGCGCCAGCAGCCAAGATTATGGTCCGGGTGAGCAGTTCTTC	CASSQDYGPGEQFF
-	TRBV6-1	-	TRBJ2-1	TGTGCCAGCAGTGATAGGGGCGGCAATGAGCAGTTCTTC	CASSDRGGNEQFF
-	TRBV7-9	once	TRBJ1-5	TGTGCCAGCAGCCCCCAGGTCGGGCCCCAGCATTTT	CASSPQVGPQHF
-	TRBV5-1	-	TRBJ2-5	TGCGCCAGCAGCTCGCAGACTCTCCCCCAAGAGACCCAGTACTTC	CASSSQTLPQETQYF
TRBD1	TRBV27	-	TRBJ2-7	TGTGCCAGCAGTAAGGGACAGGGGGCGGGGGAGCAGTACTTC	CASSKGQGAGEQYF
-	TRBV9	-	TRBJ1-2	TGTGCCAGCAGCGTAACAGACCAGGGAGGCTACACCTTC	CASSVTDQGGYTF
-	TRBV6-5	-	TRBJ1-2	TGTGCCAGCAGTAGCGGGGGGAACTATGGCTACACCTTC	CASSSGGNYGYTF
-	TRBV30	-	TRBJ1-5	TGTGCCTGGAATAGAGAAGTATATCAGCCCCAGCATTTT	CAWNREVYQPQHF
-	TRBV5-8	-	TRBJ2-4	TGTGCCAGCAGCTTGCAAAACATTCAGTACTTC	CASSLQNIQYF
-	TRBV19	few	TRBJ1-1	TGTGCCAGTCCTGGATTATCCGGTGGGGCTTTCTTT	CASPGLSGGAFF
-	TRBV9	-	TRBJ1-2	TGTGCCAGCAGCGTAAACACGGGTTATGGCTACACCTTC	CASSVNTGYGYTF
-	TRBV6-1	-	TRBJ1-1	TGTGCCAGCAGTTGGAGGCATGAAGCTTTCTTT	CASSWRHEAFF
-	TRBV7-2	-	TRBJ1-4	TGTGCCAGCAGCTTAGAGGCAGGGCTGGAGAAGAATGAAAAACTGTTTTTT	CASSLEAGLEKNEKLFF
TRBD1	TRBV5-4	-	TRBJ2-1	TGTGCCAGCAGCTTGGACAGGGGCAATGAGCAGTTCTTC	CASSLDRGNEQFF
-	TRBV7-9	-	TRBJ2-2	TGTGCCAGCAGCTTACGGGGACAGAACACCGGGGAGCTGTTTTTT	CASSLRGQNTGELFF
-	TRBV29-1	-	TRBJ2-7	TGCAGCGTTGGACAGGTCGCCTACGAGCAGTACTTC	CSVGQVAYEQYF
-	TRBV23-1	-	TRBJ2-5	TGCGCCAGCAGTCAATTGAGAGGGGAAGAGACCCAGTACTTC	CASSQLRGEETQYF
TRBD2	TRBV7-2	-	TRBJ2-3	TGTGCCAGCAGCACAGGACTAGCGGGACTAAGCGCAGATACGCAGTATTTT	CASSTGLAGLSADTQYF
-	TRBV6-5	-	TRBJ2-1	TGTGCCAGCATAGGGGGGACCTACAATGAGCAGTTCTTC	CASIGGTYNEQFF
-	TRBV6-1	-	TRBJ1-5	TGTGCCAGCAGTGAGGGGGGACCCCGCGGGCAGCCCCAGCATTTT	CASSEGGPRGQPQHF
-	TRBV30	-	TRBJ1-1	TGTGCCCTGGGGGAGGGGCGGAACACTGAAGCTTTCTTT	CALGEGRNTEAFF
-	TRBV7-8	-	TRBJ1-5	TGTGCCAGCAGCTTAGGTGCGGGGGGAGCAAATCAGCCCCAGCATTTT	CASSLGAGGANQPQHF
TRBD2	TRBV5-4	once	TRBJ2-7	TGTGCCAGCAGTTTCGGGACTAGTTTCTACGAGCAGTACTTC	CASSFGTSFYEQYF
-	TRBV25-1	few	TRBJ2-7	TGTGCCAGCAGTGCCAGGGGACCAGCGTACGAGCAGTACTTC	CASSARGPAYEQYF
TRBD2	TRBV11-3	-	TRBJ2-2	TGTGCCGCAGGGACTAGCGGGAGTTTTAACGGAGTGGGGGAGCTGTTTTTT	CAAGTSGSFNGVGELFF
TRBD2	TRBV25-1	-	TRBJ2-1	TGTGCCAGCAGTGATTCGGCTAGCGGGAGTGATGAGCAGTTCTTC	CASSDSASGSDEQFF
-	TRBV30	-	TRBJ1-1	TGTGCCTGGGGACAGATTCTGAACACTGAAGCTTTCTTT	CAWGQILNTEAFF
TRBD2	TRBV5-1	-	TRBJ2-3	TGCGCCAGCCTAGCGGGTCCCAGCACAGATACGCAGTATTTT	CASLAGPSTDTQYF
-	TRBV11-3	-	TRBJ2-7	TGTGCCAGCAGCTTCATCCGCGGTCCCTACGAGCAGTACTTC	CASSFIRGPYEQYF
TRBD1	TRBV18	-	TRBJ2-5	TGTGCCAGCTCACCAAACCGGGACAGCAAAGAGACCCAGTACTTC	CASSPNRDSKETQYF
TRBD2	TRBV6-5	-	TRBJ2-7	TGTGCCAGCAGTTACGCACTAGCGGACTACGAGCAGTACTTC	CASSYALADYEQYF
-	TRBV2	-	TRBJ1-5	TGTGCCAGCAGCCTGGTCCACCTTACTCGGCCCCAGCATTTT	CASSLVHLTRPQHF
-	TRBV19	-	TRBJ1-3	TGTGCCAGTAGTGTCTCCGCGTGGGGAAACACCATATATTTT	CASSVSAWGNTIYF
-	TRBV18	-	TRBJ2-2	TGTGCCAGCTCAAGGACCAACGCGAACACCGGGGAGCTGTTTTTT	CASSRTNANTGELFF
TRBD1	TRBV18	-	TRBJ2-5	TGTGCCAGCTCATTCCTCGGACAGGGACAAGAGACCCAGTACTTC	CASSFLGQGQETQYF
-	TRBV11-2	-	TRBJ1-1	TGTGCCAGCAGCCTTCCGGGGGGGCACACTGAAGCTTTCTTT	CASSLPGGHTEAFF
-	TRBV19	-	TRBJ1-5	TGTGCCAGTAGTATAGTGGGGGCGGTCAATCAGCCCCAGCATTTT	CASSIVGAVNQPQHF
-	TRBV7-2	-	TRBJ2-2	TGTGCCAGCAGCTTAGGTGGCGGAAGCGCGAACACCGGGGAGCTGTTTTTT	CASSLGGGSANTGELFF
TRBD1	TRBV5-4	-	TRBJ1-1	TGTGCCAGCAGCGAGGGACAGGGGGTTATTGCTGAAGCTTTCTTT	CASSEGQGVIAEAFF
TRBD1	TRBV18	-	TRBJ1-4	TGTGCCAGCTCACCACAAGACAGGGGGACTAATGAAAAACTGTTTTTT	CASSPQDRGTNEKLFF
-	TRBV5-4	-	TRBJ2-3	TGTGCCAGCAGCTTGGGCCACACAGATACGCAGTATTTT	CASSLGHTDTQYF